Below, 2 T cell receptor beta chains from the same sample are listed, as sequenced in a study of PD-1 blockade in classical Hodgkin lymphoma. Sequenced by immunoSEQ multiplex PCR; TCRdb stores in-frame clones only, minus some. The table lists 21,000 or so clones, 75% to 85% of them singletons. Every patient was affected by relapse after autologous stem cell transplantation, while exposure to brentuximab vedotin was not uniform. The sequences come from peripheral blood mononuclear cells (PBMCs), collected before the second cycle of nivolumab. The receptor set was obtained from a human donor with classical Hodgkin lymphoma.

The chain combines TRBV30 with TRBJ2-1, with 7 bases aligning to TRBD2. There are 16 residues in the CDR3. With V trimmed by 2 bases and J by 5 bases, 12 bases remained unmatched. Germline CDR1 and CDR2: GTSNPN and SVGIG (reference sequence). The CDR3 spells CAWSSPDRDYNNEQFF. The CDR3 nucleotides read TGTGCCTGGAGTTCACCCGACCGGGACTATAACAATGAGCAGTTCTTC.

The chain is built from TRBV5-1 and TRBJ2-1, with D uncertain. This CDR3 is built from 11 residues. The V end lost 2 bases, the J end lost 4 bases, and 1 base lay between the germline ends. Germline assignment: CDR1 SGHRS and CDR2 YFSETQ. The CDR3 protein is CASSFYNEQFF. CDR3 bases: TGCGCCAGCAGCTTTTACAATGAGCAGTTCTTC.